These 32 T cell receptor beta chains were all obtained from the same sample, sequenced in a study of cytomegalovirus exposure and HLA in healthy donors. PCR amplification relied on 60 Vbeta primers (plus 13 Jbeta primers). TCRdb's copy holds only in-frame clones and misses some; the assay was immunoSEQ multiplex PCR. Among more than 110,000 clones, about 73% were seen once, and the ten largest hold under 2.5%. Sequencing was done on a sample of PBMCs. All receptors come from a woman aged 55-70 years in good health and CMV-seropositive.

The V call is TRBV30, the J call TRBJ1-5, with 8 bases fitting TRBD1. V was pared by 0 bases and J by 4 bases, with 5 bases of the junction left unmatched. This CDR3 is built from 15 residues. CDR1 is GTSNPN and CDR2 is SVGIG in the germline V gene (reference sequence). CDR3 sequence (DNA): TGTGCCTGGAGTGTACGAGGACAGGGAAATCAGCCCCAGCATTTT. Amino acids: CAWSVRGQGNQPQHF. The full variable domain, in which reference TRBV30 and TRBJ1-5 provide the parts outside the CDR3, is SQTIHQWPATLVQPVGSPLSLECTVEGTSNPNLYWYRQAAGRGLQLLFYSVGIGQISSEVPQNLSASRPQDRQFILSSKKLLLSDSGFYLCAWSVRGQGNQPQHFGDGTRLSIL.

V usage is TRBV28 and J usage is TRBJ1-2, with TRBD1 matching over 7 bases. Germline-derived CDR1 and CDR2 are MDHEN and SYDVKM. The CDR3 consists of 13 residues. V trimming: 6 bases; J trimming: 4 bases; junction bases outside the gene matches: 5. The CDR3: CASRSTGLYGYTF. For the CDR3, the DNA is TGTGCCAGCAGATCGACAGGGCTCTATGGCTACACCTTC.

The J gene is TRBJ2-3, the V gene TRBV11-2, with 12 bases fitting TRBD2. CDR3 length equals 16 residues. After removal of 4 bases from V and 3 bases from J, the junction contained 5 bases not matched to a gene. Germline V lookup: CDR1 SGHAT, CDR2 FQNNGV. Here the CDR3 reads CASSWGLAGRTDTQYF. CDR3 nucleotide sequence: TGTGCCAGCAGCTGGGGACTAGCGGGCCGTACAGATACGCAGTATTTT. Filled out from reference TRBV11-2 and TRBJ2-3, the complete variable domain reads EAGVAQSPRYKIIEKRQSVAFWCNPISGHATLYWYQQILGQGPKLLIQFQNNGVVDDSQLPKDRFSAERLKGVDSTLKIQPAKLEDSAVYLCASSWGLAGRTDTQYFGPGTRLTVL.

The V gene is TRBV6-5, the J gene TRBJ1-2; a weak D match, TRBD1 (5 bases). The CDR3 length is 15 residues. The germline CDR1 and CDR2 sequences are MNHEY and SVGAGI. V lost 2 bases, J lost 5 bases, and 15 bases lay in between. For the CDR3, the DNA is TGTGCCAGCAGTTACCACCAGGCGGGGCGATATGGCTACACCTTC. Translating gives CASSYHQAGRYGYTF.

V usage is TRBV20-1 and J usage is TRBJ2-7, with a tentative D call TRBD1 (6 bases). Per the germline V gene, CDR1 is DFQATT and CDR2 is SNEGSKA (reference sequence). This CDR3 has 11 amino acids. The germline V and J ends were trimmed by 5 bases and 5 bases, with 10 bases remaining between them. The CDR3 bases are TGCAGTGCTGGGACACCGGACGAGCAGTACTTC. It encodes CSAGTPDEQYF.

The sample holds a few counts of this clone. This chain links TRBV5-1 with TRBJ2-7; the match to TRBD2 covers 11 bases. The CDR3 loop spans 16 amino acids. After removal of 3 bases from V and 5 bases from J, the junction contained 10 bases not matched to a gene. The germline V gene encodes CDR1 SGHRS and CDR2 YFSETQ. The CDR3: CASSSLAGAGQDEQYF. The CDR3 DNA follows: TGCGCCAGCAGCTCACTAGCGGGAGCGGGTCAGGACGAGCAGTACTTC. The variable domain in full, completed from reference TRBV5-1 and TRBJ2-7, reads KAGVTQTPRYLIKTRGQQVTLSCSPISGHRSVSWYQQTPGQGLQFLFEYFSETQRNKGNFPGRFSGRQFSNSRSEMNVSTLELGDSALYLCASSSLAGAGQDEQYFGPGTRLTVT.

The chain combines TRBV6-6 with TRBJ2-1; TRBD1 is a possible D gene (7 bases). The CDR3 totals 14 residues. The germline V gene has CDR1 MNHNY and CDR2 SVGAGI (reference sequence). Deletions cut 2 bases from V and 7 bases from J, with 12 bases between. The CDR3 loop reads CASSYGGGPNEQFF. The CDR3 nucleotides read TGTGCCAGCAGTTACGGAGGGGGCCCTAATGAGCAGTTCTTC.

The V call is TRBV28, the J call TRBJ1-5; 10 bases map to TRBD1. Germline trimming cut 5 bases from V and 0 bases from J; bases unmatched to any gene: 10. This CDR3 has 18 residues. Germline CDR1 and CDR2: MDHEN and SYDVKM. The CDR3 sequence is CASSPPGQGRSSNQPQHF. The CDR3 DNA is TGTGCCAGCAGTCCACCGGGACAGGGGAGGAGTAGCAATCAGCCCCAGCATTTT. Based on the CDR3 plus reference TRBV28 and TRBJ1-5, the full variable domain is DVKVTQSSRYLVKRTGEKVFLECVQDMDHENMFWYRQDPGLGLRLIYFSYDVKMKEKGDIPEGYSVSREKKERFSLILESASTNQTSMYLCASSPPGQGRSSNQPQHFGDGTRLSIL.

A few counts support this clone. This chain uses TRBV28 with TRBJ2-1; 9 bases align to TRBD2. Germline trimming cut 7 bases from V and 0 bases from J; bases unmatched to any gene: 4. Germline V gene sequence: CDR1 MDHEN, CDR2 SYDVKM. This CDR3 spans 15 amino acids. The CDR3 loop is CASINSGGSYNEQFF. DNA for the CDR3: TGTGCCAGCATTAATAGCGGGGGCTCCTACAATGAGCAGTTCTTC.

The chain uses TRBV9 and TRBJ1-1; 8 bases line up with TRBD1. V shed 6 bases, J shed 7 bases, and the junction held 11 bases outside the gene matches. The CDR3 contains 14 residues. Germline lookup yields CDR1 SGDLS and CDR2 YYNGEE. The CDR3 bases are TGTGCCAGCACCACAGGGGGACAGTTGATTGAAGCTTTCTTT. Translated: CASTTGGQLIEAFF.

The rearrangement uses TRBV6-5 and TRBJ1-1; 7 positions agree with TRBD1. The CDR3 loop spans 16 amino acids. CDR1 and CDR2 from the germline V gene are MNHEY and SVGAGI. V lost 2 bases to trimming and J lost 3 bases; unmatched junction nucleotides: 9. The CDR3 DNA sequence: TGTGCCAGCAGTTACGGACGACAGGGTCGTGACACTGAAGCTTTCTTT. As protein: CASSYGRQGRDTEAFF.

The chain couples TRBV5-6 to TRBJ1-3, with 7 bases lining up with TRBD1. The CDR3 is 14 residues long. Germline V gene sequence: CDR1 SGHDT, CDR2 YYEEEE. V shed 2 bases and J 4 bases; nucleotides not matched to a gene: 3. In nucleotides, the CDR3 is TGTGCCAGCAGCTTACAGGGGCGGGGAAACACCATATATTTT. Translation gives CASSLQGRGNTIYF.

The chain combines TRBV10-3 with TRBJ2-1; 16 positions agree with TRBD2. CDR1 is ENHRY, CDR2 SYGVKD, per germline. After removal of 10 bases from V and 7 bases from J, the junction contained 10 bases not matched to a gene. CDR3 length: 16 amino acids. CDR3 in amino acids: CATKGLAGGPLNEQFF. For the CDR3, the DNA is TGTGCCACGAAGGGACTAGCGGGAGGGCCTTTGAATGAGCAGTTCTTC.

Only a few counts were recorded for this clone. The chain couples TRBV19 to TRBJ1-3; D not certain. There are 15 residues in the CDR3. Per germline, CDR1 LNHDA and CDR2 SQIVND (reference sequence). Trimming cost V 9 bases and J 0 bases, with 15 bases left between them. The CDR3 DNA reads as TGTGCCAGCCTCAGAGACCGGAGCTCTGGAAACACCATATATTTT. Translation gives CASLRDRSSGNTIYF.

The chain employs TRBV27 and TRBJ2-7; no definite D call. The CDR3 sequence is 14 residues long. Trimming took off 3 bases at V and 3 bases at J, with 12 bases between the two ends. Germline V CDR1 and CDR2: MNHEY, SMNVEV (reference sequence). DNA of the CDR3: TGTGCCAGCAGTTTCTCAGGATATCTCTACGAGCAGTACTTC. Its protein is CASSFSGYLYEQYF.

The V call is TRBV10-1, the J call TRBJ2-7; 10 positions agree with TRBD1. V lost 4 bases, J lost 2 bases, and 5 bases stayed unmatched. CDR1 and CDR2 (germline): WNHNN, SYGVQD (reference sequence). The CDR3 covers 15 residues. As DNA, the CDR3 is TGCGCCAGCAGTGCGGGGACAGGGGCCACCTACGAGCAGTACTTC. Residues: CASSAGTGATYEQYF.

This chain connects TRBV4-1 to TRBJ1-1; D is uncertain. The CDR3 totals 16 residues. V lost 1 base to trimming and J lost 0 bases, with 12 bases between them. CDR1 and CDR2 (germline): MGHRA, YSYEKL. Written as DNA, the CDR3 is TGCGCCAGCAGCCAAGTACCCTTGGCAGTGAACACTGAAGCTTTCTTT. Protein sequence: CASSQVPLAVNTEAFF.

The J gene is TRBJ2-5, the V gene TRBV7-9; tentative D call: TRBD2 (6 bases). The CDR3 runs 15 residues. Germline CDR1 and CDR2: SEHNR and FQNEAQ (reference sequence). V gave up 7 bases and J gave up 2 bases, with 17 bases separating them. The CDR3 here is CASTTSSGPQETQYF. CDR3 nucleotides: TGTGCCAGCACCACTAGCTCCGGCCCACAAGAGACCCAGTACTTC.

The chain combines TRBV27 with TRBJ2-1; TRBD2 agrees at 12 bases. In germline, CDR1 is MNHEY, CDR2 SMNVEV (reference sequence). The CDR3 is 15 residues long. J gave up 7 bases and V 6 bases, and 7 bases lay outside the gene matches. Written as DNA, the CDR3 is TGTGCCAGCAGGCTAGCGGGAGGGCCGGATAATGAGCAGTTCTTC. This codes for CASRLAGGPDNEQFF.

Written as DNA, the CDR3 is TGTGCCAGCAGTGGCTGGGACAGGTCATCGGATGGCTACACCTTC. As protein: CASSGWDRSSDGYTF. The chain uses TRBV6-5 and TRBJ1-2; 8 positions agree with TRBD1. This CDR3 contains 15 residues. Per the germline V gene, CDR1 is MNHEY and CDR2 is SVGAGI. The V gene end was trimmed by 5 bases and the J gene end by 6 bases; junction bases not matched to a gene: 11.

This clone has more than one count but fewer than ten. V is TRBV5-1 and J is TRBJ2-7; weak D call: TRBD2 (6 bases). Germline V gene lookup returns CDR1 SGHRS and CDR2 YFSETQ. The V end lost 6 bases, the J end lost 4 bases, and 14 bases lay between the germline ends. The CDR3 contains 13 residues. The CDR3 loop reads CASKGSGEYEQYF. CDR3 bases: TGCGCCAGCAAGGGTAGCGGAGAGTACGAGCAGTACTTC.

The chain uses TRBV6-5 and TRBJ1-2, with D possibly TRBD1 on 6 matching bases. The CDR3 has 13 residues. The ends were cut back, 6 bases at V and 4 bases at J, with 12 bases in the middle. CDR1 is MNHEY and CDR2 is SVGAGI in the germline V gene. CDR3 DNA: TGTGCCAGCAGAGATACAGGGACCTATGGCTACACCTTC. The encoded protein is CASRDTGTYGYTF.

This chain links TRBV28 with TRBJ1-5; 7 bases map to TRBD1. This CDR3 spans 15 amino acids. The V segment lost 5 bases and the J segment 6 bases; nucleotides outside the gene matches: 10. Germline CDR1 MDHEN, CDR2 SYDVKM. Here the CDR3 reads CASSEGGGVIQPQHF. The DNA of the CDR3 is TGTGCCAGCAGTGAAGGAGGGGGCGTAATTCAGCCCCAGCATTTT.

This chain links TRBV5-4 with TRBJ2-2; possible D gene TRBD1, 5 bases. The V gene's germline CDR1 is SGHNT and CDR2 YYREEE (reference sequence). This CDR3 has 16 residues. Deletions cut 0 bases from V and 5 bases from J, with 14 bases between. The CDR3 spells CASSLAATARTGELFF. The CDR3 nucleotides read TGTGCCAGCAGCTTGGCAGCGACAGCACGGACCGGGGAGCTGTTTTTT.

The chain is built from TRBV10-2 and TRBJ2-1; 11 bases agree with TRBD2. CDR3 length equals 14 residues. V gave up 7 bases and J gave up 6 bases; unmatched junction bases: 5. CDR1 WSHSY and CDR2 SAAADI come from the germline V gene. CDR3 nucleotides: TGCGCCAGCACCACTAGCGGGAGTAGCAATGAGCAGTTCTTC. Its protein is CASTTSGSSNEQFF.

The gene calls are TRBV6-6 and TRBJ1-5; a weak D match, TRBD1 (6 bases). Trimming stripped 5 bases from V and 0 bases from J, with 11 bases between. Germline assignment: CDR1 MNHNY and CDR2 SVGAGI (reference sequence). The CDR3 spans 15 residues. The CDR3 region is CASSHGTPSNQPQHF. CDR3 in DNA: TGTGCCAGCAGTCATGGGACACCTAGCAATCAGCCCCAGCATTTT.

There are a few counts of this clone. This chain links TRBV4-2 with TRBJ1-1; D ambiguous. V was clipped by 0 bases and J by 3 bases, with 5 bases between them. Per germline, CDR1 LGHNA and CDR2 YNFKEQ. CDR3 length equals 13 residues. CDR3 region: CASSQDSDTEAFF. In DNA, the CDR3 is TGTGCCAGCAGCCAAGATAGCGACACTGAAGCTTTCTTT.

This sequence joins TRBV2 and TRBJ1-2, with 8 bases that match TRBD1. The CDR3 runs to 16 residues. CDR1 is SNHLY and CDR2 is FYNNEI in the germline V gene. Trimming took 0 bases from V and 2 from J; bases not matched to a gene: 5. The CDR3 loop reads CASSEASRGRNYGYTF. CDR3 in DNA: TGTGCCAGCAGTGAAGCCAGCAGGGGGCGGAACTATGGCTACACCTTC. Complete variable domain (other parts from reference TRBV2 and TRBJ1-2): EPEVTQTPSHQVTQMGQEVILRCVPISNHLYFYWYRQILGQKVEFLVSFYNNEISEKSEIFDDQFSVERPDGSNFTLKIRSTKLEDSAMYFCASSEASRGRNYGYTFGSGTRLTVV.

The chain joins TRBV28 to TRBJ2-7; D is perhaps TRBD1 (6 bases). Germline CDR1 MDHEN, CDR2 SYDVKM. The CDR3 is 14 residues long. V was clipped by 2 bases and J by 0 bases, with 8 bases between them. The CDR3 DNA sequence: TGTGCCAGCAGTTTACAGGGGAACTCCTACGAGCAGTACTTC. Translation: CASSLQGNSYEQYF.

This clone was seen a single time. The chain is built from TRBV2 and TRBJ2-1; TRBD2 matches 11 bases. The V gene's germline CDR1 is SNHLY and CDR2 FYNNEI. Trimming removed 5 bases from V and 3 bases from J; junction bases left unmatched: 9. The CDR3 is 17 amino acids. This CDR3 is CASSHQVTSGSYNEQFF. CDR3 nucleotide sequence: TGTGCCAGCAGTCACCAAGTCACTAGCGGGAGCTACAATGAGCAGTTCTTC.

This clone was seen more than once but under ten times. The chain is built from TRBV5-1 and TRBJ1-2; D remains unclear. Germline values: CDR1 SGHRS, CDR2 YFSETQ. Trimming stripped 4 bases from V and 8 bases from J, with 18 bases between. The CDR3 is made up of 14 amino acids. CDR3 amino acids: CASSPGYGVVGYTF. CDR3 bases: TGCGCCAGCAGCCCTGGATACGGGGTAGTGGGCTACACCTTC. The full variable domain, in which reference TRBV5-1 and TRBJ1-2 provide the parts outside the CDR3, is KAGVTQTPRYLIKTRGQQVTLSCSPISGHRSVSWYQQTPGQGLQFLFEYFSETQRNKGNFPGRFSGRQFSNSRSEMNVSTLELGDSALYLCASSPGYGVVGYTFGSGTRLTVV.

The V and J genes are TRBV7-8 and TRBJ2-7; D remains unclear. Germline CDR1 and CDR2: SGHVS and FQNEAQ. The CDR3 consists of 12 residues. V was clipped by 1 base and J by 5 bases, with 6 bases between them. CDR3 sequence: CASSLEQDEQYF. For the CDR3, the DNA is TGTGCCAGCAGCTTAGAGCAAGACGAGCAGTACTTC.